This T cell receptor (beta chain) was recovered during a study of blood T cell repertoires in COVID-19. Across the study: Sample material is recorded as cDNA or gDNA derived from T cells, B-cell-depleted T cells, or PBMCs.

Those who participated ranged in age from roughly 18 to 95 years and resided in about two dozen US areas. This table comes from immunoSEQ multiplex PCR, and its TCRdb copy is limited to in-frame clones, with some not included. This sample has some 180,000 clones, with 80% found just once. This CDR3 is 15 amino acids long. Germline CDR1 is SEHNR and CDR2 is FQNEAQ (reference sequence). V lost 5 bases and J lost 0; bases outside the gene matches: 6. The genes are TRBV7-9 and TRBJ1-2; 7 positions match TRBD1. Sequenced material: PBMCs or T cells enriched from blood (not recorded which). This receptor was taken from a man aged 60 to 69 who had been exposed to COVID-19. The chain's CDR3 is CASSRQGRANYGYTF. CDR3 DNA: TGTGCCAGCAGCCGACAGGGTAGAGCTAACTATGGCTACACCTTC.